These 16 T cell receptor beta chains were sequenced from one sample in a study of T cell responses to AZD1222 COVID-19 vaccine. Produced via immunoSEQ multiplex PCR; TCRdb's table is partial and in-frame only. The table lists 130,000 to 150,000 clones, about 91% of them singletons. The starting material was peripheral blood, obtained on day 0 of AZD1222 vaccination. These receptors originate from an adult in good health.

The genes are TRBV30 and TRBJ1-1, with D unclear. V was clipped by 0 bases and J by 2 bases, with 7 bases between them. This CDR3 is built from 13 residues. The germline V gene has CDR1 GTSNPN and CDR2 SVGIG (reference sequence). The CDR3 region is CAWSVGPNTEAFF. As DNA, the CDR3 is TGTGCCTGGAGTGTAGGACCTAACACTGAAGCTTTCTTT.

The chain is built from TRBV27 and TRBJ1-1; possibly TRBD1 for D (5 bases). Germline CDR1 and CDR2: MNHEY and SMNVEV (reference sequence). This CDR3 is 13 amino acids long. Between the trimmed V and J ends, which lost 0 bases and 7 bases, there was a span of 9 bases. The CDR3 nucleotides are TGTGCCAGCAGTTTATCGCGGACATTTGAAGCTTTCTTT. It codes for CASSLSRTFEAFF.

V and J are TRBV27 and TRBJ2-7; D is possibly TRBD2 (6 bases). Trimming removed 5 bases from V and 3 bases from J, with 17 bases in between. There are 15 residues in the CDR3. CDR1 is MNHEY, CDR2 SMNVEV, per germline (reference sequence). The CDR3 coding sequence is TGTGCCAGCAGTGTCCTCGGGGGTAGGGACTACGAGCAGTACTTC. As protein: CASSVLGGRDYEQYF.

Here the CDR3 reads CASSPRTRGTPLHF. CDR3 coding DNA: TGTGCCAGCTCACCAAGGACTCGGGGTACACCCCTCCACTTT. The V gene is TRBV18, the J gene TRBJ1-6; D is undetermined. Germline V lookup: CDR1 KGHSH, CDR2 LQKENI. Deletions cut 2 bases from V and 11 bases from J, with 13 bases between. The CDR3 runs to 14 residues.

In this sample, this clone turned up a few times. V and J are TRBV6-5 and TRBJ2-3; no reliable D call. The CDR3 length is 13 residues. The germline V gene has CDR1 MNHEY and CDR2 SVGAGI. V was trimmed by 0 bases and J by 9 bases, leaving 10 bases between them. Here the CDR3 DNA reads TGTGCCAGCAGTTACTCGTATTCAGGAACGCAGTATTTT. Protein sequence: CASSYSYSGTQYF.

This sequence joins TRBV5-1 and TRBJ2-5; D is unresolved. V lost 0 bases and J 5 bases, leaving 8 bases between the germline ends. Germline V gene lookup returns CDR1 SGHRS and CDR2 YFSETQ. This CDR3 comprises 13 residues. CDR3 sequence reads: CASSLVGGETQYF. The DNA for the CDR3 is TGCGCCAGCAGCTTGGTCGGTGGGGAGACCCAGTACTTC.

The chain links TRBV7-9 to TRBJ1-1, with D possibly TRBD1 on 6 matching bases. V was pared by 6 bases and J by 8 bases, with 16 bases between. In germline, CDR1 is SEHNR, CDR2 FQNEAQ (reference sequence). CDR3 size: 13 residues. CDR3 sequence: CASSYNRVDEAFF. The CDR3 DNA is TGTGCCAGCAGTTACAACAGGGTCGACGAAGCTTTCTTT. Based on the CDR3 plus reference TRBV7-9 and TRBJ1-1, the full variable domain is DTGVSQNPRHKITKRGQNVTFRCDPISEHNRLYWYRQTLGQGPEFLTYFQNEAQLEKSRLLSDRFSAERPKGSFSTLEIQRTEQGDSAMYLCASSYNRVDEAFFGQGTRLTVV.

The chain combines TRBV15 with TRBJ2-2; D is tentatively TRBD1 or TRBD2 (7 bases each). CDR1 is LNHNV and CDR2 is YYDKDF in the germline V gene (reference sequence). V was pared by 0 bases and J by 5 bases, with 10 bases between. This CDR3 spans 15 amino acids. DNA of the CDR3: TGTGCCACCAGCAGAGACCAGGGGGGGACCGGGGAGCTGTTTTTT. Translation: CATSRDQGGTGELFF.

The V call is TRBV29-1, the J call TRBJ2-3, with TRBD1 as a possible D gene (5 bases). The CDR3 is 15 residues long. Germline V gene sequence: CDR1 SQVTM, CDR2 ANQGSEA. Trimming left V 1 base short and J 4 bases short, with 15 bases between. CDR3 DNA: TGCAGCGTTGAAGGGACAATAGTCCGCGCAGATACGCAGTATTTT. As protein: CSVEGTIVRADTQYF.

The chain carries TRBV12-5 and TRBJ2-3, with D tentatively TRBD1 or TRBD2 (5 bases each). CDR1 and CDR2 (germline): LGHNT, FRNRAP. This CDR3 has 15 amino acids. Trimming pared 1 base from V and 6 bases from J, leaving 14 bases between. The DNA for the CDR3 is TGTGCTAGTGGTTTGGGGGTTTCCGGGGCGGATACGCAGTATTTT. Residues: CASGLGVSGADTQYF.

The J gene is TRBJ2-7, the V gene TRBV7-6; TRBD1 matches at 9 bases. CDR1 and CDR2 (germline): SGHVS, FNYEAQ. The CDR3 is made up of 16 amino acids. J was trimmed by 3 bases and V by 1 base; bases with no gene match: 7. The DNA of the CDR3 is TGTGCCAGCAGCTTAGGTGGGGGACAGGGAGTCTACGAGCAGTACTTC. It translates to CASSLGGGQGVYEQYF. The complete variable domain, with remaining parts taken from reference TRBV7-6 and TRBJ2-7, reads GAGVSQSPRYKVTKRGQDVALRCDPISGHVSLYWYRQALGQGPEFLTYFNYEAQQDKSGLPNDRFSAERPEGSISTLTIQRTEQRDSAMYRCASSLGGGQGVYEQYFGPGTRLTVT.

The V gene is TRBV10-3, the J gene TRBJ1-1; D gene ambiguous. V lost 0 bases, J lost 2 bases, and 10 bases lay in between. The germline gives CDR1 ENHRY, CDR2 SYGVKD. This CDR3 region has 15 residues. DNA for the CDR3: TGTGCCATCAGTGAGTCGACAAGATCTAACACTGAAGCTTTCTTT. Protein sequence: CAISESTRSNTEAFF.

The chain combines TRBV6-5 with TRBJ2-7; 8 bases fit TRBD1. The V gene end was trimmed by 6 bases and the J gene end by 3 bases; junction bases not matched to a gene: 7. The CDR3 is 14 amino acids. Germline V gene lookup returns CDR1 MNHEY and CDR2 SVGAGI. The CDR3 protein is CASRRGQGSYEQYF. CDR3 bases: TGTGCCAGCAGACGAGGACAGGGAAGCTACGAGCAGTACTTC.

The chain couples TRBV7-9 to TRBJ1-4; 9 bases are a match to TRBD1. Losses at the gene ends were 5 bases for V and 0 bases for J; bases not matched to a gene: 7. The germline CDR1 and CDR2 sequences are SEHNR and FQNEAQ (reference sequence). This CDR3 region has 17 residues. CDR3 DNA sequence: TGTGCCAGCAGCCTCGGACAGGGGCTCACAACTAATGAAAAACTGTTTTTT. It translates to CASSLGQGLTTNEKLFF.

As to this clone: In the same sample, other DNA sequences code for this CDR3. The J gene is TRBJ1-1, the V gene TRBV6-5; D remains unclear. The germline V gene has CDR1 MNHEY and CDR2 SVGAGI. This CDR3 region has 13 residues. Trimming took 2 bases from V and 3 from J, leaving 7 bases between them. The CDR3 sequence: CASSYGGDTEAFF. Written as DNA, the CDR3 is TGTGCCAGCAGTTACGGTGGGGACACTGAAGCTTTCTTT.

A few counts support this clone. The rearrangement joins TRBV9 to TRBJ1-6, with 8 bases that match TRBD1. Losses at the gene ends were 4 bases for V and 7 bases for J; bases not matched to a gene: 4. From germline, CDR1 is SGDLS and CDR2 YYNGEE. The CDR3 extends over 14 amino acids. This CDR3 reads CASSQGAQNSPLHF. The CDR3 DNA sequence: TGTGCCAGCAGCCAGGGGGCGCAGAATTCACCCCTCCACTTT.